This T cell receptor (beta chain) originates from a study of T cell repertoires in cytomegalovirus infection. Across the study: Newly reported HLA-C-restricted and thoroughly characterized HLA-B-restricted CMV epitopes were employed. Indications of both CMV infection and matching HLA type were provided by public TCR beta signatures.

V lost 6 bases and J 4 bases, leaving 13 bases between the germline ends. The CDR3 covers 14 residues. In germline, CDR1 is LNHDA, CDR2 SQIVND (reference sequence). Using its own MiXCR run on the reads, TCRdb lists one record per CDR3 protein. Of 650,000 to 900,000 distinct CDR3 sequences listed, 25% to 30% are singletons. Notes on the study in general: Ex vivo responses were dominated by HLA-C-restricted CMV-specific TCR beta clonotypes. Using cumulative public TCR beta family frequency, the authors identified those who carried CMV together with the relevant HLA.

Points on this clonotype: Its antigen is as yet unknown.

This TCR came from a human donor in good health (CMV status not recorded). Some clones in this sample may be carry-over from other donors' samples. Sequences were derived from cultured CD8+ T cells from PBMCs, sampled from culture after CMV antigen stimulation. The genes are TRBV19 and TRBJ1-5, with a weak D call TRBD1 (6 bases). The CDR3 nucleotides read TGTGCCAGTAGCAACAGGGTCGGGAATCAGCCCCAGCATTTT. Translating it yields CASSNRVGNQPQHF.